This TCR beta chain was observed in a study of cytomegalovirus exposure and HLA in healthy donors. The CDR3 is 15 amino acids. V was shortened by 3 bases and J by 5 bases, with 16 bases between the two germline ends. Germline V gene sequence: CDR1 LNHDA, CDR2 SQIVND (reference sequence). The PCR ran on 60 Vbeta and 13 Jbeta primers. The table came from immunoSEQ multiplex PCR; TCRdb's copy has only in-frame clones and leaves some out. The sample includes fewer than 200,000 clones, 80% of them seen just once. Notes on this clone: As yet, its antigen is unknown.

Findings of the study overall: With later analysis, a missense DCLRE1C variant became linked to TCR beta V- and J-gene trimming. Based on reports, TCR beta sequences accurately predicted HLA-A and HLA-B alleles for most subjects. There were several of the most significant clusters that appeared linked to common viral pathogens in a later analysis.

The gene calls are TRBV19 and TRBJ1-2, with a possible D match to TRBD1 (6 bases). Sequenced material: PBMCs. This clonotype was sampled from a boy younger than 18 in good health and CMV-seronegative. For the CDR3, the DNA is TGTGCCAGTAGTATGTCGGTGGGGGGGGCGTATGGCTACACCTTC. This codes for CASSMSVGGAYGYTF. The variable domain in full, with the rest retrieved from reference TRBV19 and TRBJ1-2, is DGGITQSPKYLFRKEGQNVTLSCEQNLNHDAMYWYRQDPGQGLRLIYYSQIVNDFQKGDIAEGYSVSREKKESFPLTVTSAQKNPTAFYLCASSMSVGGAYGYTFGSGTRLTVV.